The source of this T cell receptor (beta chain) is a study of CD8+ T cells in alopecia areata. Germline assignment: CDR1 MNHNS and CDR2 SASEGT. V shed 8 bases and J shed 6 bases, with 12 bases lying between them. The CDR3 consists of 12 residues. Sorted populations comprised CD4+ and CD8+ T cells obtained from PBMCs. It was cDNA, reverse transcribed from extracted RNA, that served as the sequencing template. Profiled with immunoSEQ multiplex PCR; TCRdb holds only in-frame clones, not every one. The sample holds some 110,000 clones; roughly 69% are singletons and the top ten take around 2.7%. Sequencing input: CD4+ T cells sorted from blood. The sequence came from a human donor in good health. V and J are TRBV6-1 and TRBJ2-3; the D is unclear. The CDR3 sequence is CASWRIWDTQYF. In nucleotides, the CDR3 is TGTGCCAGCTGGAGAATTTGGGATACGCAGTATTTT.